One T cell receptor beta chain is described in this entry. Its cognate antigen is unknown. The TCRbeta library incorporated unique molecular identifiers. TCRdb re-derived calls from the PCR reads in MiXCR, one entry per CDR3 protein. The profile covers just over 950,000 distinct CDR3 sequences, with about 29% appearing a single time and under 30% taken by the ten largest. This entry belongs to a study of T-cell reconstitution after alpha-beta-depleted transplantation in children. Whole-study results and caveats: Several hundred expanded graft clones reportedly gave rise to the alpha-beta T cells present about two months after transplant.

This CDR3 spans 15 amino acids. V was clipped by 4 bases and J by 2 bases, with 13 bases between them. From germline, CDR1 is LNHNV and CDR2 YYDKDF (reference sequence). The TCR was taken from a boy younger than two who had a stem cell transplant for SCID, so the T cells may come from the graft donor. The sequences come from PBMCs, mostly from graft donor cells, collected 360 days after TCRalphabeta/CD19-depleted stem cell transplant. The J gene is TRBJ2-3, the V gene TRBV15; a possible D gene is TRBD2 (6 bases). CDR3 loop: CATSKGTYTTDTQYF. The CDR3 nucleotides read TGTGCCACCAGCAAAGGGACTTATACCACAGATACGCAGTATTTT.